This is a list of T cell receptor beta chains from one sample in a study of T cells in Graves' hyperthyroidism and ophthalmopathy. From the multiplex PCR reads, TCRdb called clonotypes with MiXCR, one entry per CDR3 protein. Of about 260,000 distinct CDR3 sequences in the sample, 25% to 30% were seen once. The source material was blood. These receptors originate from a man aged 40-50 years with Graves' hyperthyroidism that later progressed to Graves' ophthalmopathy. Each CDR3 is given with its conserved first and last residue. The order of the fields is clone size, J gene, D gene, V gene, CDR3 protein, CDR3 DNA. A D gene is named only where the DNA matches it firmly. Clone size is given for some rows only: seen once, a few or many times, or a class if the clone is expanded.

clone_size: -
j_call: TRBJ1-2
d_call: -
v_call: TRBV2
cdr3_aa: CACSGWLTNYGYTF
cdr3_nt: TGTGCCTGTTCAGGTTGGCTAACAAACTATGGCTACACCTTC

clone_size: -
j_call: TRBJ2-7
d_call: -
v_call: TRBV12-3/TRBV12-4
cdr3_aa: CASSLQVAYEQYF
cdr3_nt: TGTGCCAGCAGTTTACAGGTCGCGTACGAGCAGTACTTC

clone_size: many
j_call: TRBJ2-7
d_call: TRBD1
v_call: TRBV11-2
cdr3_aa: CASSLQGAFYEQYF
cdr3_nt: TGTGCCAGCAGCTTACAGGGGGCATTCTACGAGCAGTACTTC

clone_size: many
j_call: TRBJ2-7
d_call: -
v_call: TRBV11-2
cdr3_aa: CASSPGGRQFDEQYF
cdr3_nt: TGTGCCAGCAGCCCAGGAGGGAGACAGTTCGACGAGCAGTACTTC

clone_size: many
j_call: TRBJ1-1
d_call: TRBD1
v_call: TRBV9
cdr3_aa: CASSTGQEDTEAFF
cdr3_nt: TGTGCCAGCAGCACGGGACAGGAGGACACTGAAGCTTTCTTT

clone_size: many
j_call: TRBJ2-7
d_call: TRBD1
v_call: TRBV19
cdr3_aa: CASSKGQGSVEQYF
cdr3_nt: TGTGCCAGTAGTAAAGGACAGGGATCCGTCGAGCAGTACTTC

clone_size: -
j_call: TRBJ2-2
d_call: -
v_call: TRBV4-2
cdr3_aa: CASSQDGELFF
cdr3_nt: TGTGCCAGCAGCCAAGACGGGGAGCTGTTTTTT

clone_size: -
j_call: TRBJ1-3
d_call: -
v_call: TRBV11-2
cdr3_aa: CASSLAGASGNTIYF
cdr3_nt: TGTGCCAGCAGCTTAGCAGGGGCCTCTGGAAACACCATATATTTT

clone_size: many
j_call: TRBJ2-7
d_call: TRBD1
v_call: TRBV20-1
cdr3_aa: CSARDVKTGDAYEQYF
cdr3_nt: TGCAGTGCTAGAGACGTGAAGACAGGGGACGCCTACGAGCAGTACTTC

clone_size: many
j_call: TRBJ2-2
d_call: TRBD2
v_call: TRBV28
cdr3_aa: CASSLYGGTSGPGELFF
cdr3_nt: TGTGCCAGCAGCCTATATGGCGGGACTAGCGGCCCCGGGGAGCTGTTTTTT

clone_size: many
j_call: TRBJ1-5
d_call: -
v_call: TRBV20-1
cdr3_aa: CSATPGLSNQPQHF
cdr3_nt: TGCAGTGCAACTCCGGGATTAAGCAATCAGCCCCAGCATTTT

clone_size: many
j_call: TRBJ1-1
d_call: TRBD1
v_call: TRBV6-5
cdr3_aa: CASWDSPNTEAFF
cdr3_nt: TGTGCCAGCTGGGACAGCCCGAACACTGAAGCTTTCTTT

clone_size: -
j_call: TRBJ1-1
d_call: -
v_call: TRBV12-3/TRBV12-4
cdr3_aa: CASSSDGFGEAFF
cdr3_nt: TGTGCCAGCAGTTCCGACGGGTTCGGAGAAGCTTTCTTT

clone_size: many
j_call: TRBJ2-2
d_call: -
v_call: TRBV19
cdr3_aa: CASSINKNTGELFF
cdr3_nt: TGTGCCAGTAGTATCAACAAGAACACCGGGGAGCTGTTTTTT

clone_size: many
j_call: TRBJ1-1
d_call: TRBD1
v_call: TRBV6-1
cdr3_aa: CASREQGGTEAFF
cdr3_nt: TGTGCCAGCCGGGAACAGGGGGGCACTGAAGCTTTCTTT

clone_size: many
j_call: TRBJ2-2
d_call: TRBD1
v_call: TRBV20-1
cdr3_aa: CSARTDRDGGELFF
cdr3_nt: TGCAGTGCTAGGACGGACAGGGACGGCGGGGAGCTGTTTTTT

clone_size: many
j_call: TRBJ2-2
d_call: TRBD2
v_call: TRBV19
cdr3_aa: CASKLAGARSGELLF
cdr3_nt: TGTGCCAGTAAGCTAGCGGGAGCGAGGTCCGGGGAGCTGCTTTTT